This T cell receptor (beta chain) was identified during a study of shared clonotypes between healthy human individuals. General study findings and limits: The donor pool, a small one, limited the genetic and exposure-history diversity represented. Rarefaction gave evidence that sorted-subset sequencing remained incomplete despite large depth. Naive subsets generally had larger estimated richness than memory subsets. Clonotype sharing among donors likely depends on sequencing depth.

Turning to this clone: Its antigen is currently unknown.

The J segment lost 5 bases and the V segment lost 8 bases, leaving 14 bases of the junction unmatched. The CDR3 loop spans 16 amino acids. Germline CDR1 MNHEY, CDR2 SMNVEV (reference sequence). Repertoires were generated with immunoSEQ multiplex PCR, while TCRdb's copy carries only in-frame clones and drops some. The sample includes over 400,000 clones, approximately 94% of them seen just once. The chain couples TRBV27 to TRBJ2-2, with TRBD1 matching 7 bases. This TCR derives from a woman in her thirties in good health. The material sequenced was naive CD4+ T cells sorted from blood. Stated subset: CD45RA+ positively selected. The CDR3 reads CASRASGQRITGELFF. Written as DNA, the CDR3 is TGTGCCAGCCGTGCCTCGGGACAGAGAATAACCGGGGAGCTGTTTTTT.